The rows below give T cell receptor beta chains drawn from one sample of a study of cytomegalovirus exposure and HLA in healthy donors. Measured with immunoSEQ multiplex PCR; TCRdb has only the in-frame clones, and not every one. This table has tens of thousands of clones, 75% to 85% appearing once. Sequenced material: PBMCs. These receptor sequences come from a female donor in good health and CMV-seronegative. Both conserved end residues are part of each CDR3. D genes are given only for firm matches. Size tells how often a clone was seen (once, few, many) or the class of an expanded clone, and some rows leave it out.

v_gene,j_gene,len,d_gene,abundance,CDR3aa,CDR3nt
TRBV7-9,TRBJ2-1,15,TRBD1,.,CASSQWTGTLNEQFF,TGTGCCAGCAGCCAATGGACAGGGACGTTAAATGAGCAGTTCTTC
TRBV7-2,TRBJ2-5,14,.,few,CASSLSRLQETQYF,TGTGCCAGCAGCTTAAGTCGACTCCAAGAGACCCAGTACTTC
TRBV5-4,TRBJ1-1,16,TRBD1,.,CASSLPGQGMYTEAFF,TGTGCCAGCAGCTTACCGGGACAGGGAATGTACACTGAAGCTTTCTTT
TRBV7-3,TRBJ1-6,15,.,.,CASSLTTGWNSPLHF,TGTGCCAGCAGCTTAACAACAGGGTGGAATTCACCCCTCCACTTT
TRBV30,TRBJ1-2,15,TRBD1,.,CAWSPLLGQGSGYTF,TGTGCCTGGAGCCCTTTGTTGGGACAGGGTTCTGGCTACACCTTC
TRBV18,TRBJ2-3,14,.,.,CASSPRSYTDTQYF,TGTGCCAGCTCACCACGGAGTTACACAGATACGCAGTATTTT
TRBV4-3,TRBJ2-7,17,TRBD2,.,CASSQGGVRRDSYEQYF,TGCGCCAGCAGCCAGGGGGGGGTAAGGAGGGATTCGTACGAGCAGTACTTC
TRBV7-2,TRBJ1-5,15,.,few,CASSPGQSGNQPQHF,TGTGCCAGCAGCCCTGGACAGTCCGGCAATCAGCCCCAGCATTTT
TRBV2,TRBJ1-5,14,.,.,CASSAGRGNQPQHF,TGTGCCAGCAGCGCCGGCAGGGGCAATCAGCCCCAGCATTTT
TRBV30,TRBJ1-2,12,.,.,CAWSVTGDGYTF,TGTGCCTGGAGTGTAACGGGGGATGGCTACACCTTC
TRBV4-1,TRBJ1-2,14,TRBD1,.,CASSPGTANYGYTF,TGCGCCAGCAGCCCCGGGACAGCTAACTATGGCTACACCTTC
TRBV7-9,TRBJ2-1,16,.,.,CASSLTLMRGHNEQFF,TGTGCCAGCAGCCTGACCCTAATGCGGGGGCACAATGAGCAGTTCTTC
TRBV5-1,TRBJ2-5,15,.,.,CASTPQEGRGETQYF,TGCGCCAGCACCCCACAGGAGGGGCGCGGGGAGACCCAGTACTTC
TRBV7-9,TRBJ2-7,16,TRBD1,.,CASSHTDRGLSYEQYF,TGTGCCAGCAGCCATACTGACAGGGGGCTTTCATACGAGCAGTACTTC
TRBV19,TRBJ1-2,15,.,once,CASRMTRDLDYGYTF,TGTGCCAGCCGCATGACCAGGGATTTAGACTATGGCTACACCTTC
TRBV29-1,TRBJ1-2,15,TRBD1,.,CSVVSGQGRENGYTF,TGCAGCGTTGTATCGGGACAGGGGAGAGAAAATGGCTACACCTTC
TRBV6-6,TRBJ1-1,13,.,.,CASSPTGKAEAFF,TGTGCCAGCAGTCCTACAGGCAAAGCTGAAGCTTTCTTT
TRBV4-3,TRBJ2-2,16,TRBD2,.,CASSISSGGGTGELFF,TGCGCCAGCAGCATAAGTAGCGGGGGGGGGACCGGGGAGCTGTTTTTT
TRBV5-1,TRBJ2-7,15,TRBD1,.,CASSDGTGLHYEQYF,TGCGCCAGCAGCGACGGGACAGGGTTACACTACGAGCAGTACTTC
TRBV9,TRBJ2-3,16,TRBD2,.,CASSVLPSGGTDTQYF,TGTGCCAGCAGCGTGTTGCCTAGCGGGGGCACAGATACGCAGTATTTT
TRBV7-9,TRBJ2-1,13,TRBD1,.,CASSFQPGTGVFF,TGTGCCAGCAGCTTTCAGCCCGGGACAGGGGTGTTCTTC
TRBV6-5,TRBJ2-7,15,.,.,CASSPLFTGSYEQYF,TGTGCCAGCAGTCCCCTCTTTACAGGTTCCTACGAGCAGTACTTC
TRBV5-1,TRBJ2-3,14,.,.,CASSLGTTTDTQYF,TGCGCCAGCAGCTTGGGCACAACCACAGATACGCAGTATTTT
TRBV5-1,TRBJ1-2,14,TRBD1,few,CASSPGQGASGYTF,TGCGCCAGCAGCCCCGGACAGGGGGCGAGCGGCTACACCTTC
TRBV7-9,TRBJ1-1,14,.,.,CASSLRAGDTEAFF,TGTGCCAGCAGCCTGAGGGCAGGCGACACTGAAGCTTTCTTT
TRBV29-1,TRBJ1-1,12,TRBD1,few,CSVAGTGTEAFF,TGCAGCGTTGCGGGGACAGGGACTGAAGCTTTCTTT
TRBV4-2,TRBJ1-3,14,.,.,CASSQDLAENTIYF,TGTGCCAGCAGCCAAGATCTGGCGGAAAACACCATATATTTT
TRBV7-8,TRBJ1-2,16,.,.,CASSLGIVGAGYGYTF,TGTGCCAGCAGCCTGGGGATAGTGGGGGCAGGCTATGGCTACACCTTC
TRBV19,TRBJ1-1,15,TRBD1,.,CASSSDRGKMTEAFF,TGTGCCAGCAGTTCGGACAGGGGGAAAATGACTGAAGCTTTCTTT
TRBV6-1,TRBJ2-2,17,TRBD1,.,CASSDGRQGVITGELFF,TGTGCCAGCAGTGACGGGAGACAGGGGGTTATCACCGGGGAGCTGTTTTTT
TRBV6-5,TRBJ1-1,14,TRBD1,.,CASSYLTGGTEAFF,TGTGCCAGCAGTTACTTGACAGGGGGCACTGAAGCTTTCTTT
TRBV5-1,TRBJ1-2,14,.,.,CASSPTGVRYGYTF,TGCGCCAGCAGCCCCACGGGGGTTCGCTATGGCTACACCTTC
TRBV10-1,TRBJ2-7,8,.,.,CASSEVGF,TGCGCCAGCAGTGAGGTCGGGTTC
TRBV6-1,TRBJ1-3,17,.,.,CASSEETGWASGNTIYF,TGTGCCAGCAGTGAAGAAACAGGGTGGGCTTCTGGAAACACCATATATTTT
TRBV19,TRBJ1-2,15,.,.,CASLAFDRIGYGYTF,TGTGCCAGTCTAGCCTTTGACAGGATCGGCTATGGCTACACCTTC
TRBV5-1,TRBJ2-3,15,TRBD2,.,CASSLGAGGADTQYF,TGCGCCAGCAGCTTGGGAGCGGGGGGGGCGGATACGCAGTATTTT
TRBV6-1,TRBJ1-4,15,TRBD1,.,CASRRPGTGDEKLFF,TGTGCCAGCAGACGACCCGGGACAGGGGACGAAAAACTGTTTTTT
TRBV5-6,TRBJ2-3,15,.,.,CASSLRQSSTDTQYF,TGTGCCAGCAGCTTGCGACAGTCTAGCACAGATACGCAGTATTTT
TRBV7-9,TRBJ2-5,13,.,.,CASSLQGIGTQYF,TGTGCCAGCAGCTTACAGGGGATAGGGACCCAGTACTTC
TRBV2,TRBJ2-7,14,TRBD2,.,CASKRAGGSYEQYF,TGTGCCAGCAAACGAGCGGGGGGTTCCTACGAGCAGTACTTC
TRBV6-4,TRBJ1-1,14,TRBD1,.,CASSAGTGGTEAFF,TGTGCCAGCAGTGCCGGGACAGGGGGCACTGAAGCTTTCTTT
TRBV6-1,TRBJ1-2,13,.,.,CASRAPGLSSYTF,TGTGCCAGCAGAGCTCCGGGACTTTCTAGCTACACCTTC
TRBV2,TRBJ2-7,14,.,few,CASSFRVSSYEQYF,TGTGCCAGCAGTTTCAGGGTCTCGTCCTACGAGCAGTACTTC
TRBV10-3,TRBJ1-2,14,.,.,CAISDHGQFYGYTF,TGTGCCATCAGTGACCACGGACAGTTCTATGGCTACACCTTC
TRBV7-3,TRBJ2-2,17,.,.,CASSFYAAGVDTGELFF,TGTGCCAGCAGCTTTTACGCCGCTGGAGTGGACACCGGGGAGCTGTTTTTT
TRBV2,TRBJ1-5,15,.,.,CASSEQRSSNQPQHF,TGTGCCAGCAGCGAGCAAAGGAGTAGCAATCAGCCCCAGCATTTT
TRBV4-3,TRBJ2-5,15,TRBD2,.,CASSPTSGGRETQYF,TGCGCCAGCAGCCCGACTAGCGGGGGAAGGGAGACCCAGTACTTC
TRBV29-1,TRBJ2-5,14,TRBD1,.,CSVGTTGGRETQYF,TGCAGCGTTGGGACCACAGGGGGGCGGGAGACCCAGTACTTC
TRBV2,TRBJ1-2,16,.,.,CASTGGVTRFNYGYTF,TGTGCCAGCACCGGGGGGGTAACAAGATTTAACTATGGCTACACCTTC
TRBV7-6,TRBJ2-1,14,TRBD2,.,CASSLGLAGGEQFF,TGTGCCAGCAGCCTGGGACTAGCGGGTGGTGAGCAGTTCTTC
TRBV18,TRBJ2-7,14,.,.,CASSPSEGLYEQYF,TGTGCCAGCTCACCCAGCGAGGGCCTTTACGAGCAGTACTTC
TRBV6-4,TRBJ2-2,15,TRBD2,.,CASSDSAGDTGELFF,TGTGCCAGCAGTGACTCAGCGGGGGACACCGGGGAGCTGTTTTTT
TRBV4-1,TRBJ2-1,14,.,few,CASSRKREADEQFF,TGCGCCAGCAGCCGGAAAAGAGAGGCGGATGAGCAGTTCTTC
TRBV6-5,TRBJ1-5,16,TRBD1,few,CASSSLTGGGNQPQHF,TGTGCCAGCAGTTCCCTAACAGGGGGCGGCAATCAGCCCCAGCATTTT
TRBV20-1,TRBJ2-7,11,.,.,CSARNSYEQYF,TGCAGTGCTCGTAACAGCTACGAGCAGTACTTC